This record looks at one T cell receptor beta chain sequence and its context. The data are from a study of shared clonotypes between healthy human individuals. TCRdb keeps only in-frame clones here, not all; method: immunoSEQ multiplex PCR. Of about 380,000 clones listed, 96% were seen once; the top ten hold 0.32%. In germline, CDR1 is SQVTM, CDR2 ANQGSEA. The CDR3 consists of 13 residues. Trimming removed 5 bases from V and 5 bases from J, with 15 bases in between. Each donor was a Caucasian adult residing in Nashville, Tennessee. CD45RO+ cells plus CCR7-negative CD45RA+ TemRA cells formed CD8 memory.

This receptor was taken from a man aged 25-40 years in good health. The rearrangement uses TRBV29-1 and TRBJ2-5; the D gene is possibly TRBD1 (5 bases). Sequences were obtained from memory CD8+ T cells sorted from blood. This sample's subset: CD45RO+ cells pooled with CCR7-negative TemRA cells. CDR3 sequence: CSVHPKGWETQYF. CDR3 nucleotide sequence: TGCAGCGTTCATCCGAAGGGGTGGGAGACCCAGTACTTC.